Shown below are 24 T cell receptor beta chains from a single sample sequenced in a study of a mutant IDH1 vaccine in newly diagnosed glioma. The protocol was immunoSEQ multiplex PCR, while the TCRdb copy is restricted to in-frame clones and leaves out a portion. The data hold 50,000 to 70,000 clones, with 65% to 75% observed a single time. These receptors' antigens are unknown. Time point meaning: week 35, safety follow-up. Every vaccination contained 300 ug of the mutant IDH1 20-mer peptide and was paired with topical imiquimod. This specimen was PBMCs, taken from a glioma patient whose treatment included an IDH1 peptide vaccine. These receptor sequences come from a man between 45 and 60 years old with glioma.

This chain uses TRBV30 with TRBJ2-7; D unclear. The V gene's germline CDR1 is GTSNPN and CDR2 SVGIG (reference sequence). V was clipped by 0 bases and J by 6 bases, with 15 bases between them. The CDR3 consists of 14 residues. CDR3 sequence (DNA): TGTGCCTGGAGTGTTCTTCGCGCCGGCAGCGAGCAGTACTTC. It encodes CAWSVLRAGSEQYF.

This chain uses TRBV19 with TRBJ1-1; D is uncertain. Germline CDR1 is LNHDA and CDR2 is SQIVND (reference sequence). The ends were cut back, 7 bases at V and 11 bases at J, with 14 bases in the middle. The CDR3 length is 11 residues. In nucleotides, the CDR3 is TGTGCCAGTACGTCCGGTCCTGCTGCTTTCTTT. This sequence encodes CASTSGPAAFF.

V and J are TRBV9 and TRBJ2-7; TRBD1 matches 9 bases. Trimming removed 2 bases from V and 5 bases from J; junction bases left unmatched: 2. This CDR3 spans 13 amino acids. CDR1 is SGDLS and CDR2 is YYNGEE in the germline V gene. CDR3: CASSVGQGNEQYF. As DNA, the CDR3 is TGTGCCAGCAGCGTCGGACAGGGGAACGAGCAGTACTTC.

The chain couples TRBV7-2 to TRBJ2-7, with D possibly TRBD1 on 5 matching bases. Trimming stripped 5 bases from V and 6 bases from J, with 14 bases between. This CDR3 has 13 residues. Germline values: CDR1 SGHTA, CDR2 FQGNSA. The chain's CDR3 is CASSLDQGGEQYF. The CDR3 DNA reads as TGTGCCAGCAGCCTAGATCAGGGTGGCGAGCAGTACTTC.

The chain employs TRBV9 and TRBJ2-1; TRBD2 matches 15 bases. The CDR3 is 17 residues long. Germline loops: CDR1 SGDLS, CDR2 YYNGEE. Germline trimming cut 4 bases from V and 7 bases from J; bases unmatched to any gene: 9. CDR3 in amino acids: CASSPGLAGGVRNEQFF. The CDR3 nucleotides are TGTGCCAGCAGCCCGGGACTAGCGGGGGGCGTTCGGAATGAGCAGTTCTTC.

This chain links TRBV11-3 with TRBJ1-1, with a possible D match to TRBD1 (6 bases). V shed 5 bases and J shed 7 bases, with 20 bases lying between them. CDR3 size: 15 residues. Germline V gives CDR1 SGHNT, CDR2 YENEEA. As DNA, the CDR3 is TGTGCCAGCAGCCGAGAAATTACAGGGACGATTGAAGCTTTCTTT. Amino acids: CASSREITGTIEAFF.

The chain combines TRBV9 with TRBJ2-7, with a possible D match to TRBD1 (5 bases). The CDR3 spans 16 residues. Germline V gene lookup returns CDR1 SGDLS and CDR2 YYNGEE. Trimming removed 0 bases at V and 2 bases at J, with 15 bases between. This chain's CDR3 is CASSVADSLGAYEQYF. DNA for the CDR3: TGTGCCAGCAGCGTAGCTGACAGCCTAGGGGCCTACGAGCAGTACTTC.

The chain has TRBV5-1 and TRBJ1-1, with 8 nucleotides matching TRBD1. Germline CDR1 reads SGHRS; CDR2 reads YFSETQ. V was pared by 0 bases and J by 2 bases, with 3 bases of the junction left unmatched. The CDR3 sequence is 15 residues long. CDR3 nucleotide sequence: TGCGCCAGCAGCTTGGATACAGGGGGAAACACTGAAGCTTTCTTT. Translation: CASSLDTGGNTEAFF.

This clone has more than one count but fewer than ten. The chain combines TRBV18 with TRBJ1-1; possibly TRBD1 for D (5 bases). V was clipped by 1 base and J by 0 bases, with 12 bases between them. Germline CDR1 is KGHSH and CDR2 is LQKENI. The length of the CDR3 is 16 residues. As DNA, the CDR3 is TGTGCCAGCTCACCACAGCGGGGCGGCATGAACACTGAAGCTTTCTTT. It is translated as CASSPQRGGMNTEAFF.

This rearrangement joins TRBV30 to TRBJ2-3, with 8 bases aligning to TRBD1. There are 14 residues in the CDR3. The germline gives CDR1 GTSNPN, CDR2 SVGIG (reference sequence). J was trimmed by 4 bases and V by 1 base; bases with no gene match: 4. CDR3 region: CAWSGTGYSDTQYF. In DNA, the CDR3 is TGTGCCTGGAGTGGGACAGGGTATTCAGATACGCAGTATTTT.

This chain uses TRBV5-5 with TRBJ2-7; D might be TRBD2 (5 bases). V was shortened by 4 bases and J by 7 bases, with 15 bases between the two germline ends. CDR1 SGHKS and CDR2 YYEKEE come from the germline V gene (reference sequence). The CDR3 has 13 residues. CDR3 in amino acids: CASSRVLRGEQYF. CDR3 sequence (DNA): TGTGCCAGCAGCCGGGTCCTACGGGGAGAGCAGTACTTC.

The chain's CDR3 is CASSASTGSEQYF. The CDR3 nucleotides read TGTGCCAGCAGCGCCTCGACAGGGAGCGAGCAGTACTTC. The rearrangement joins TRBV7-9 to TRBJ2-7; 7 positions match TRBD1. Germline V gives CDR1 SEHNR, CDR2 FQNEAQ (reference sequence). V shed 5 bases, J shed 6 bases, and the junction held 7 bases outside the gene matches. This CDR3 has 13 amino acids.

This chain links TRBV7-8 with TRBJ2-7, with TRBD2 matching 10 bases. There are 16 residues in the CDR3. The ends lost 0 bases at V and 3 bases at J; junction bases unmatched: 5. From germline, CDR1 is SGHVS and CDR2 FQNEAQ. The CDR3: CASSLASASGGYEQYF. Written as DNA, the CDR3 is TGTGCCAGCAGCTTAGCCTCCGCTAGCGGGGGCTACGAGCAGTACTTC.

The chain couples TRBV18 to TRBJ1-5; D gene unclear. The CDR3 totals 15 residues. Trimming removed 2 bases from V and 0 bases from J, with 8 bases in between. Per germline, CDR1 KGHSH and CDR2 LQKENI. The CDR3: CASSPNHFSNQPQHF. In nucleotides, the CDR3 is TGTGCCAGCTCACCAAATCACTTTAGCAATCAGCCCCAGCATTTT.

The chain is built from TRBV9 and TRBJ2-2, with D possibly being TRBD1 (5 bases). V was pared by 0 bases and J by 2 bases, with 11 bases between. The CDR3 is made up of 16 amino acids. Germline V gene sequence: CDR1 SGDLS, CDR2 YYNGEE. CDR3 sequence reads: CASSVVSQGNTGELFF. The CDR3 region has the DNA TGTGCCAGCAGCGTAGTTAGTCAGGGCAACACCGGGGAGCTGTTTTTT.

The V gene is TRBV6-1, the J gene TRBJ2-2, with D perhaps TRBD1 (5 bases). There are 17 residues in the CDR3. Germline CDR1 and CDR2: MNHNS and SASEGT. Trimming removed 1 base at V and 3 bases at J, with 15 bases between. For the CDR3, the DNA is TGTGCCAGCAGTGAAGTCGGGTTGGGGCTCGACACCGGGGAGCTGTTTTTT. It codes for CASSEVGLGLDTGELFF.

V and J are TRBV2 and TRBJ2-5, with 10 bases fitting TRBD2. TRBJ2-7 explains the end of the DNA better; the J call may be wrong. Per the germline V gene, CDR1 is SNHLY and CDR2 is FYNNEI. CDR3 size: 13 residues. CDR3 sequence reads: CASSSGGADEQYF. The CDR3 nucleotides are TGTGCCAGCAGTAGCGGGGGGGCCGACGAGCAGTACTTC.

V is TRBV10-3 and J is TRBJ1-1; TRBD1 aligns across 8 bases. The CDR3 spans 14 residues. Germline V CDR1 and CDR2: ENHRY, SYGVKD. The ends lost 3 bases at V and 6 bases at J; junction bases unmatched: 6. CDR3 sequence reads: CAISDQGANAEAFF. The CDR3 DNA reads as TGTGCCATCAGTGATCAGGGGGCTAACGCTGAAGCTTTCTTT.

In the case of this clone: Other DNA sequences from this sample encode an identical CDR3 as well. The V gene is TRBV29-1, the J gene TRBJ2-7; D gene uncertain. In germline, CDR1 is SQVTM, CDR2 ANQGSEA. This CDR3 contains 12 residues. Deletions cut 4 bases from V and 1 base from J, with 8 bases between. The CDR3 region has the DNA TGCAGCGTTGGAGGCCTTTCCTACGAGCAGTACTTC. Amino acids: CSVGGLSYEQYF.

In nucleotides, the CDR3 is TGTGCCATCAGTGGGGGGGCTTCTGGGGCCAACGTCCTGACTTTC. As protein: CAISGGASGANVLTF. This chain connects TRBV10-3 to TRBJ2-6; D tentatively reads TRBD1 or TRBD2 (6 bases each). CDR3 size: 15 residues. CDR1 and CDR2 from the germline V gene are ENHRY and SYGVKD. Trimming took off 4 bases at V and 1 base at J, with 8 bases between the two ends.

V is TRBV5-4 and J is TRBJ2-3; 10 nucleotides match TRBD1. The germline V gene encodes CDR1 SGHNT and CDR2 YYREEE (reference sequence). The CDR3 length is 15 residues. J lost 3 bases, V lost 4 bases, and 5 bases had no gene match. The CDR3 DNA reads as TGTGCCAGCAGCCCGGGACAGGGGAAAACAGATACGCAGTATTTT. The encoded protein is CASSPGQGKTDTQYF.

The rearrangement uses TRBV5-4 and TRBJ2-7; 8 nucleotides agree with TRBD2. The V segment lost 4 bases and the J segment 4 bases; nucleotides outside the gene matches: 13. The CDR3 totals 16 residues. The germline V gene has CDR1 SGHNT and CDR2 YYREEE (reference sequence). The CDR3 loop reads CASSKGLAGPLYEQYF. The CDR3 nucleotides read TGTGCCAGCAGCAAAGGACTAGCAGGTCCCTTGTACGAGCAGTACTTC.

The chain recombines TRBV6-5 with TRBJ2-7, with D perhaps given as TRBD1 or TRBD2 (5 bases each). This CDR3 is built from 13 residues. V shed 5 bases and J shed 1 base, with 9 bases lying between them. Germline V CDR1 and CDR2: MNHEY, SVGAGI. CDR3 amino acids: CASSGDRSYEQYF. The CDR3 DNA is TGTGCCAGCAGTGGGGACCGATCCTACGAGCAGTACTTC.

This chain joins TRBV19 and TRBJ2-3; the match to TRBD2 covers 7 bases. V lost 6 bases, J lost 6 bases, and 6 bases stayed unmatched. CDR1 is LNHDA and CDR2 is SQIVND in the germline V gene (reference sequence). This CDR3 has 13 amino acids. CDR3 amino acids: CASRDQRGDTQYF. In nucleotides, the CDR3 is TGTGCCAGTAGGGATCAGCGGGGCGATACGCAGTATTTT.